This TCR beta chain is drawn from a study of blood T cell repertoires in COVID-19. This CDR3 comprises 13 residues. Germline-derived CDR1 and CDR2 are ENHRY and SYGVKD. Trimming cost V 10 bases and J 5 bases, with 17 bases left between them. Generated by immunoSEQ multiplex PCR, the TCRdb table keeps only in-frame clones and is missing some. The sample has about 120,000 clones; 85% are singletons. The receptor's source is a man of 80 years or more with acute or convalescent COVID-19. The rearrangement links TRBV10-3 to TRBJ1-1, with D possibly matching TRBD1 (5 bases). Sequencing was performed on peripheral blood. The CDR3: CATGPGGATEAFF. In DNA form, the CDR3 reads TGTGCCACGGGGCCTGGCGGGGCGACTGAAGCTTTCTTT.